This T cell receptor (beta chain) was sequenced in a study of OX40 agonist ivuxolimab in advanced cancers. Study information: People who had prior anti-PD-1, anti-PD-L1 or anti-CTLA-4 therapy could take part, and less than 50% had some.

Study conclusions and caveats: With doses of 0.1-3.0 mg/kg, partial responders showed among the lowest clonal expansion. Dose levels from 0.1 to 3.0 mg/kg saw CD4+ and CD8+ blood T cells expand clonally by week 6.

Profiling relied on immunoSEQ multiplex PCR, and the TCRdb table lists in-frame clones only, not all of them. The data show 90,000 to 120,000 clones, around 93% seen once. As concerns this clone: Its antigen is unidentified.

The CDR3 sequence is 15 residues long. Germline V gene data show CDR1 as SGHRS and CDR2 as YFSETQ. V gave up 4 bases and J gave up 0 bases, with 12 bases separating them. The V call is TRBV5-1, the J call TRBJ2-3, with D maybe TRBD1 (6 bases). The specimen was CD4+ or CD8+ T cells sorted from blood, collected in a trial of the OX40 agonist ivuxolimab. This TCR was recovered from an adult with an advanced solid tumor such as melanoma, head and neck, liver or kidney cancer. CDR3 amino acids: CASSQGTSSTDTQYF. Here the CDR3 DNA reads TGCGCCAGCAGCCAAGGGACATCTAGCACAGATACGCAGTATTTT. The whole variable domain, filled in from reference TRBV5-1 and TRBJ2-3, reads KAGVTQTPRYLIKTRGQQVTLSCSPISGHRSVSWYQQTPGQGLQFLFEYFSETQRNKGNFPGRFSGRQFSNSRSEMNVSTLELGDSALYLCASSQGTSSTDTQYFGPGTRLTVL.